The 10 T cell receptor beta chains below all came from one sample that was sequenced in a study of blood T cell repertoires in COVID-19. Using immunoSEQ multiplex PCR, the repertoire was profiled, and TCRdb retains in-frame clones only, with some absent. The data show about 220,000 clones, less than 85% seen once. The specimen sequenced was peripheral blood. Receptor source: a woman in her seventies with acute or convalescent COVID-19.

This clone was seen only a few times. The rearrangement uses TRBV18 and TRBJ2-7, with D possibly TRBD1 on 5 matching bases. CDR3 size: 16 residues. CDR1 is KGHSH, CDR2 LQKENI, per germline. Trimming removed 6 bases at V and 0 bases at J, with 18 bases between. The CDR3 nucleotides are TGTGCCAGCTCGCCGTTAAATGGGGCTCTCTCCTACGAGCAGTACTTC. Encoded protein: CASSPLNGALSYEQYF.

V usage is TRBV30 and J usage is TRBJ2-7; D call uncertain. The V gene's germline CDR1 is GTSNPN and CDR2 SVGIG (reference sequence). CDR3 size: 13 residues. Trimming shortened V by 0 bases and J by 1 base, and 7 bases separated the two germline ends. The DNA for the CDR3 is TGTGCCTGGAGTGTATCCAGATCCTACGAGCAGTACTTC. Translation gives CAWSVSRSYEQYF.

This clone showed up just once. This sequence joins TRBV21-1 and TRBJ1-2; the table's D call of TRBD1 was not tested on the DNA. TRBV21-1 is labeled a pseudogene. The CDR3 is 13 residues long. As DNA, the CDR3 is TGTGCCAGCAGCTGCGGGACAGGGAACGGCTACACCTTC. This encodes CASSCGTGNGYTF.

The V call is TRBV3-1 (or the pseudogene TRBV3-2), the J call TRBJ1-2; D gene uncertain. With 0 bases removed from V and 8 bases from J, the gap between germline ends came to 10 bases. The CDR3 consists of 13 residues. CDR1 is LGHDT, CDR2 YNNKEL, per germline (reference sequence). The CDR3 protein is CASSQDQALGYTF. CDR3 nucleotides: TGTGCCAGCAGCCAAGATCAAGCGTTAGGCTACACCTTC.

The chain uses TRBV3-1 (or the pseudogene TRBV3-2) and TRBJ2-7; TRBD1 aligns across 7 bases. The CDR3 is 15 residues long. Germline CDR1 reads LGHDT; CDR2 reads YNNKEL (reference sequence). V was pared by 5 bases and J by 0 bases, with 7 bases of the junction left unmatched. CDR3 nucleotide sequence: TGTGCCAGCAGCGGCCGCCGGGACAGCTCCTACGAGCAGTACTTC. Its protein product is CASSGRRDSSYEQYF.

The chain recombines TRBV27 with TRBJ2-3, with D maybe TRBD1 (5 bases). Germline values: CDR1 MNHEY, CDR2 SMNVEV (reference sequence). Trimming pared 2 bases from V and 9 bases from J, leaving 18 bases between. There are 15 residues in the CDR3. The CDR3 region is CASSLRASRVATQYF. The CDR3 nucleotides are TGTGCCAGCAGTTTAAGGGCGTCCAGGGTGGCGACGCAGTATTTT.

The J gene is TRBJ2-3, the V gene TRBV9; the match to TRBD2 covers 8 bases. Germline V CDR1 and CDR2: SGDLS, YYNGEE. V dropped 2 bases and J dropped 5; count of bases not matched to a gene: 7. The CDR3 sequence is 15 residues long. The CDR3 reads CASSVDGGARDTQYF. The CDR3 DNA follows: TGTGCCAGCAGCGTTGACGGGGGGGCCAGAGATACGCAGTATTTT.

The genes are TRBV3-1 (or the pseudogene TRBV3-2) and TRBJ1-2; the D gene is possibly TRBD1 (6 bases). From germline, CDR1 is LGHDT and CDR2 YNNKEL (reference sequence). Trimming took 5 bases from V and 4 from J, leaving 14 bases between them. The CDR3 is 14 amino acids. The CDR3 reads CASSFSQGIYGYTF. Written as DNA, the CDR3 is TGTGCCAGCAGCTTTAGTCAGGGGATCTATGGCTACACCTTC.

The chain combines TRBV5-8 with TRBJ2-2; 8 positions agree with TRBD2. Germline V CDR1 and CDR2: SGHTS, YDEGEE. Trimming removed 4 bases from V and 6 bases from J; junction bases left unmatched: 8. The CDR3 loop spans 15 amino acids. Written as DNA, the CDR3 is TGTGCCAGCAGCACGGGGACTAGACTTTCCGGGGAGCTGTTTTTT. It specifies CASSTGTRLSGELFF.

As regards this clone: Other DNA sequences in this sample translate to the same CDR3. The chain employs TRBV2 and TRBJ2-7; 7 bases are shared with TRBD2. Germline loops: CDR1 SNHLY, CDR2 FYNNEI. After removal of 6 bases from V and 6 bases from J, the junction contained 2 bases not matched to a gene. CDR3 length: 11 amino acids. DNA for the CDR3: TGTGCCAGCAGGGGGAGGGGCGAGCAGTACTTC. It encodes CASRGRGEQYF. The variable domain in full, completed from reference TRBV2 and TRBJ2-7, reads EPEVTQTPSHQVTQMGQEVILRCVPISNHLYFYWYRQILGQKVEFLVSFYNNEISEKSEIFDDQFSVERPDGSNFTLKIRSTKLEDSAMYFCASRGRGEQYFGPGTRLTVT.